The present TCR beta chain was sequenced within a study of CD8+CD57+ T cells in acquired aplastic anemia. Study-wide background: The average for DNA from sorted CD4+ and CD8+ cells was 3.2 ug.

Between the trimmed V and J ends, which lost 2 bases and 11 bases, there was a span of 18 bases. The CDR3 spans 14 residues. Germline V lookup: CDR1 SGHTA, CDR2 FQGTGA. A note on this clonotype: Its specificity is unknown.

Findings of the study overall: Patients and controls turned out to have some 30 CD8+ CDR3 sequences in common. Levels of CD8+ Simpson's diversity were not significantly distinct in patients versus controls.

Patients picked for sequencing had shown CD8+CD57+ cell expansion detected by flow cytometry. At blood sampling, none of the patients had yet received therapy. The study profiled TCR beta VDJ and CDR3 using genomic DNA as template. Via MiXCR, TCRdb re-called the reads, giving one row per CDR3 protein. The repertoire has about 250,000 distinct CDR3 sequences, around half of them found once; the top ten carry 6.5% to 8%. The sequence came from a human donor with aplastic anemia. This chain uses TRBV7-3 with TRBJ2-5; TRBD2 is a possible D gene (6 bases). Sequenced material: sorted CD4+, CD8+, or CD8+CD57+ T cells (not recorded which) from PBMCs. The CDR3: CASSLDHSGEGQYF. For the CDR3, the DNA is TGTGCCAGCAGCTTAGATCATAGCGGTGAAGGGCAGTACTTC. Combining the CDR3 with reference TRBV7-3 and TRBJ2-5 gives the whole variable domain GAGVSQTPSNKVTEKGKYVELRCDPISGHTALYWYRQSLGQGPEFLIYFQGTGAADDSGLPNDRFFAVRPEGSVSTLKIQRTERGDSAVYLCASSLDHSGEGQYFGPGTRLLVL.